The 12 T cell receptor beta chains reported below all come from one sample, sequenced in a study of Ad26.COV2.S vaccination and SARS-CoV-2 variants. Regarding treatment: some 20 received Ad26.COV2.S at low or high dose, single or two shots; a few received placebo; per-sample allocation not given. Sample collection was performed on day 63 after the first vaccine or placebo injection. Data came from immunoSEQ multiplex PCR; TCRdb stores just in-frame clones and leaves some out. The sample includes roughly 320,000 clones, about nine tenths seen only once; the top ten take about 3.4%. The material sequenced was peripheral blood, taken in a trial of Ad26.COV2.S vaccine versus placebo. These receptors came from a person aged 18-60 years who received the Ad26.COV2.S COVID-19 vaccine or a placebo.

This clone was observed once. This rearrangement joins TRBV15 to TRBJ2-1; tentatively, D is TRBD2 (7 bases). The CDR3 loop spans 15 amino acids. The germline V gene encodes CDR1 LNHNV and CDR2 YYDKDF (reference sequence). V was shortened by 6 bases and J by 0 bases, with 12 bases between the two germline ends. The CDR3 sequence: CATRRGGASYNEQFF. The CDR3 nucleotides are TGTGCCACCAGGAGGGGGGGCGCCTCCTACAATGAGCAGTTCTTC.

This clone was observed a handful of times. This chain uses TRBV5-1 with TRBJ2-3, with unresolved D. The CDR3 runs 11 residues. Germline V gene lookup returns CDR1 SGHRS and CDR2 YFSETQ. Deletions cut 2 bases from V and 2 bases from J, with 0 bases between. DNA for the CDR3: TGCGCCAGCAGCTTCACAGATACGCAGTATTTT. Its protein is CASSFTDTQYF.

CDR3 bases: TGTGCCAGCAGCCTCCGGACTAGCGGGGGTACCGGGGAGCTGTTTTTT. This translates into CASSLRTSGGTGELFF. The chain uses TRBV9 and TRBJ2-2, with 13 bases matching TRBD2. V was clipped by 4 bases and J by 5 bases; unmatched bases: 5. The germline gives CDR1 SGDLS, CDR2 YYNGEE. The CDR3 runs to 16 residues.

The chain carries TRBV25-1 and TRBJ2-1, with no clear D. V lost 0 bases and J lost 0, with 15 bases in between. The CDR3 is 18 amino acids. Germline CDR1 is MGHDK and CDR2 is SYGVNS. CDR3 protein: CASSEYRLAGRSYNEQFF. The CDR3 DNA follows: TGTGCCAGCAGTGAATACCGCTTGGCTGGTCGCTCCTACAATGAGCAGTTCTTC.

The chain carries TRBV6-2 or TRBV6-3 and TRBJ2-3; perhaps TRBD2 as D (6 bases). The germline V gene has CDR1 MNHEY and CDR2 SVGEGT. The V end lost 0 bases, the J end lost 3 bases, and 13 bases lay between the germline ends. The CDR3 is 16 residues long. The CDR3 DNA reads as TGTGCCAGCAGTTACTCATCCCGCGGGGTGACAGATACGCAGTATTTT. Translating it yields CASSYSSRGVTDTQYF.

This clone was seen more than once but under ten times. The V call is TRBV6-5, the J call TRBJ1-5, with no clear D. The length of the CDR3 is 15 residues. Trimming shortened V by 4 bases and J by 7 bases, and 17 bases separated the two germline ends. CDR1 is MNHEY, CDR2 SVGAGI, per germline. This CDR3 reads CASSSTALGGQPQHF. The CDR3, as DNA: TGTGCCAGCAGTTCCACCGCCTTGGGCGGACAGCCCCAGCATTTT.

The J gene is TRBJ2-1, the V gene TRBV10-3; the match to TRBD2 covers 8 bases. This CDR3 spans 15 amino acids. Germline V gene sequence: CDR1 ENHRY, CDR2 SYGVKD. The J segment lost 8 bases and the V segment lost 5 bases, leaving 11 bases of the junction unmatched. DNA of the CDR3: TGTGCCATCAGTAAGGGACTAGGGGGTAGAGATGAGCAGTTCTTC. Its translation is CAISKGLGGRDEQFF.

As regards this clone: At one end, the junction sequence differs from germline, possibly due to a read error. This chain connects TRBV7-7 to TRBJ2-7; TRBD1 is a possible D gene (7 bases). The CDR3 totals 14 residues. The germline CDR1 and CDR2 sequences are SSHAT and FNYEAQ (reference sequence). CDR3 loop: CASSPGGTGGEQYF. CDR3 bases: TGTGCTAGCAGCCCAGGGGGGACGGGCGGCGAGCAGTACTTC.

J is TRBJ1-1 and V is TRBV18; D not resolved. This CDR3 spans 12 amino acids. Per germline, CDR1 KGHSH and CDR2 LQKENI. The ends were cut back, 1 base at V and 6 bases at J, with 6 bases in the middle. The CDR3 region is CASSPREAEAFF. The CDR3 DNA reads as TGTGCCAGCTCACCACGGGAGGCTGAAGCTTTCTTT.

The chain recombines TRBV7-8 with TRBJ2-3; D might be TRBD2 (6 bases). There are 15 residues in the CDR3. The V gene's germline CDR1 is SGHVS and CDR2 FQNEAQ. The V gene lost 2 bases and the J gene lost 0 bases, with 9 bases spanning the gap. The CDR3 nucleotides read TGTGCCAGCAGCTTATTCCGGGGGAGCACAGATACGCAGTATTTT. It codes for CASSLFRGSTDTQYF.

CDR3: CASAQGTYNEQFF. The CDR3 nucleotides read TGTGCCAGTGCACAGGGCACCTACAATGAGCAGTTCTTC. The chain uses TRBV19 and TRBJ2-1; tentatively, D is TRBD1 (6 bases). CDR3 length equals 13 residues. CDR1 is LNHDA and CDR2 is SQIVND in the germline V gene (reference sequence). Trimming pared 8 bases from V and 2 bases from J, leaving 10 bases between.

J is TRBJ1-1 and V is TRBV10-3, with a weak D call TRBD1 (6 bases). Trimming left V 8 bases short and J 1 base short, with 8 bases between. The germline gives CDR1 ENHRY, CDR2 SYGVKD. The CDR3 extends over 12 amino acids. The CDR3 nucleotides read TGTGCCATCGGACAGAGGAACACTGAAGCTTTCTTT. Translated: CAIGQRNTEAFF.